Below, 7 T cell receptor beta chains from the same sample are listed, as sequenced in a study of metastatic and nonmetastatic thyroid tumors. Ahead of thyroid surgery, no patient had received treatment of any kind. TCRdb re-called clones via MiXCR from the PCR reads. Among roughly 30,000 clones listed, almost 30% were seen once. The sequenced sample consisted of blood. Source of these receptors: a female donor with papillary thyroid cancer or a benign thyroid nodule (not recorded which). Some clones in this sample may be carry-over from other donors' samples.

The genes are TRBV20-1 and TRBJ2-3, with TRBD2 as a possible D gene (6 bases). The CDR3 extends over 14 amino acids. V was clipped by 3 bases and J by 2 bases, with 12 bases between them. Germline V CDR1 and CDR2: DFQATT, SNEGSKA (reference sequence). CDR3 in amino acids: CSASDAGTTDTQYF. The CDR3 DNA follows: TGCAGTGCTAGTGACGCGGGGACCACAGATACGCAGTATTTT.

The J gene is TRBJ2-7, the V gene TRBV5-1; TRBD2 agrees at 11 bases. Trimming removed 3 bases from V and 3 bases from J; junction bases left unmatched: 11. The CDR3 length is 17 residues. Germline assignment: CDR1 SGHRS and CDR2 YFSETQ. The CDR3 here is CASSSGQWGLADYEQYF. In DNA, the CDR3 is TGCGCCAGCAGCTCGGGACAGTGGGGACTAGCGGACTACGAGCAGTACTTC.

This clone is large (0.1 to 1%) by share. The V gene is TRBV12-3 or TRBV12-4, the J gene TRBJ2-7; weak D call: TRBD2 (6 bases). V shed 3 bases and J shed 2 bases, with 8 bases lying between them. This CDR3 is 13 amino acids long. The CDR3 region has the DNA TGTGCCAGCAGTTTGCGGGAACCCTACGAGCAGTACTTC. Protein: CASSLREPYEQYF.

This clone was seen more than once but under ten times. The chain has TRBV5-1 and TRBJ2-3, with D perhaps TRBD2 (5 bases). Germline assignment: CDR1 SGHRS and CDR2 YFSETQ. This CDR3 contains 15 residues. Between the trimmed V and J ends, which lost 4 bases and 0 bases, there was a span of 12 bases. Here the CDR3 reads CASSLTTSSTDTQYF. DNA of the CDR3: TGCGCCAGCAGCCTGACTACCTCTAGCACAGATACGCAGTATTTT. The full variable domain, rest sourced from reference TRBV5-1 and TRBJ2-3, is KAGVTQTPRYLIKTRGQQVTLSCSPISGHRSVSWYQQTPGQGLQFLFEYFSETQRNKGNFPGRFSGRQFSNSRSEMNVSTLELGDSALYLCASSLTTSSTDTQYFGPGTRLTVL.

This clone was counted a few times. This sequence joins TRBV6-1 and TRBJ2-7, with TRBD2 identical over 12 bases. Losses at the gene ends were 3 bases for V and 7 bases for J; bases not matched to a gene: 7. CDR3 length: 15 amino acids. The V gene's germline CDR1 is MNHNS and CDR2 SASEGT. CDR3 in amino acids: CASSDGASGRGEQYF. In nucleotides, the CDR3 is TGTGCCAGCAGTGACGGAGCTAGCGGGAGGGGGGAGCAGTACTTC.

The chain links TRBV4-2 to TRBJ1-5; D gene unclear. Looked up from germline, CDR1 is LGHNA and CDR2 is YNFKEQ. The length of the CDR3 is 15 residues. V shed 0 bases and J shed 1 base, with 7 bases lying between them. The CDR3 DNA follows: TGTGCCAGCAGCCAAGAAACGGCCAGCAATCAGCCCCAGCATTTT. Residues: CASSQETASNQPQHF.

By proportion, this clone is medium-sized. This chain links TRBV11-1 with TRBJ2-1, with TRBD2 matching 8 bases. The CDR3 length is 15 residues. The V gene's germline CDR1 is SGHAT and CDR2 FQDESV (reference sequence). V lost 3 bases, J lost 7 bases, and 8 bases stayed unmatched. CDR3 nucleotides: TGTGCCAGCAGCTTCAACCCGGGACTAGGGAATGAGCAGTTCTTC. Its translation: CASSFNPGLGNEQFF. Looking up the rest from reference TRBV11-1 and TRBJ2-1 gives the full variable domain: EAEVAQSPRYKITEKSQAVAFWCDPISGHATLYWYRQILGQGPELLVQFQDESVVDDSQLPKDRFSAERLKGVDSTLKIQPAELGDSAMYLCASSFNPGLGNEQFFGPGTRLTVL.